This T cell receptor beta chain was captured in a study of beta chain bispecific antibodies for T cell cancers (dated by TCRdb to about 2021). Regarding the research as a whole: After T cells from healthy donors were cocultured with bispecific antibodies and T cell leukemia lines, the researchers used TRBV sequencing of the cells that survived to measure how much each TRBV family was depleted. Jurkat cells expressed surface TRBV12 (TRBV12-3), and HPB-ALL cells expressed surface TRBV5-5.

This clonotype was seen many times. Its antigen specificity is not known. Within one base of it there is no much larger clone, and no base qualities were kept. The treatment or condition label here, explained by the study, means: alpha-V12: anti-TRBV12 scFv linked to anti-CD3 scFv. T cells were expanded from blood mononuclear cells for about 3 days with either the anti-CD3 antibody OKT3 or CD3/CD28 Dynabeads. The anti-TRBV12 bispecific sample came from a coculture of Jurkat leukemia cells with normal T cells, compared against an anti-CD19 bispecific control coculture. The expanded T cells were grown in RPMI 1640 containing around 9.9% fetal bovine serum, recombinant human IL-2 (around 100 IU/ml) and IL-7 (roughly 4.5 ng/ml). Cocultures combined about 50,000 normal T cells with about 50,000 target cells and bispecific antibody in about 98 ul, incubated 17 hours at 37°C. Each bispecific antibody consisted of two single-chain variable fragments expressed in a single-chain diabody format with a His tag. Healthy human donors supplied the effector T cells, with peripheral blood mononuclear cells isolated from leukapheresis samples using Ficoll density gradient centrifugation.

Overall results and qualifications from the work: The TRBV-directed bispecific antibodies appeared to leave every TRBV family member untouched except the targeted genes and the closely related ones. Relative to anti-CD19, anti-TRBV12 exposure cut the share of total TRBV signal from TRBV12-3 by 98% to 99%, while TRBV12-4 dropped by 35% to 40%, which was not significant. Each sequenced sample mixed leukemia cell line cells with normal T cells, and most targeted TRBV signal came from the leukemia cells rather than normal T cells. Cross-reactivity of the anti-TRBV5-5 antibody with TRBV5-6 was attributed to high sequence similarity between the two genes.

From its cysteine to its phenylalanine, the CDR3 spans 13 amino acids. The sequence is cut down to CDR3 DNA, 39 bases in frame from base 1. The V end loses 4 bases and the J end loses 3 bases, and a stretch of 9 bases separates them. The germline V gene (reference sequence) provides CDR1 MNHEY and CDR2 SMNVEV. Unique molecular identifier barcodes were built into the libraries and used for clonotype quantification. Qiagen AllPrep DNA/RNA Micro kits were used to isolate total RNA, and an Agilent TapeStation was used to check RNA quality. TCR beta libraries were constructed by 5' RACE, in which cDNA synthesis was followed by two PCR steps with TCR beta constant-region gene-specific primers. An Illumina MiSeq platform was used to sequence the TCR beta libraries. The authors' pipeline ran thus. MIGEC, MiXCR and VDJtools were used for read processing. Clonotype frequency was computed as the clonotype's share of unique molecular identifiers among all unique molecular identifiers in the sample. Nonfunctional TRBV genes classified in IMGT as pseudogenes or open reading frames, for example TRBV1, TRBV12-1 and TRBV21, were left out. TCRdb ran its own pipeline on the public reads, namely fastp trimming at Q25 and MiXCR clone calling, and kept in-frame beta chains. CDR3 protein sequences are deduplicated, and each keeps its most common genes and DNA. TCRdb, rather than the study authors, made the V and J calls. The sample table shows about 20,000 distinct CDR3 sequences, and 2% to 2.5% are seen once. Under 5.5% of the sample goes to the ten largest clones.

The sequence was obtained from a human donor in good health. Some clones in this sample may be carry-over from other donors' samples. This chain joins TRBV27 to TRBJ1-1; the D gene remains uncertain. The source material was healthy donor T cells cultured with leukemia cells, sampled from a culture containing a bispecific antibody targeting TCR Vbeta12. The bases read TGTGCCAGCAGTTCCTACCTGGACACTGAAGCTTTCTTT. Its translation is CASSSYLDTEAFF.